A single sample is the source of the 23 T cell receptor beta chains below, sequenced in a study of OX40 agonist ivuxolimab in advanced cancers. The repertoire was sequenced with immunoSEQ multiplex PCR; TCRdb's copy has only in-frame clones and lacks some. The repertoire holds 79,000 or so clones, with around 90% as singletons. Sequenced here: CD4+ or CD8+ T cells sorted from blood, sampled in a trial of the OX40 agonist ivuxolimab. These TCRs come from an adult with an advanced solid tumor such as melanoma, head and neck, liver or kidney cancer.

The chain combines TRBV2 with TRBJ2-7; 11 bases fit TRBD1. Germline V gene lookup returns CDR1 SNHLY and CDR2 FYNNEI. Trimming took 6 bases from V and 7 from J; bases not matched to a gene: 11. CDR3 length: 15 amino acids. CDR3 bases: TGTGCCAGCAGGCATACGGGACAGGGGGGAGCGGAGCAGTACTTC. Residues: CASRHTGQGGAEQYF.

The chain combines TRBV9 with TRBJ1-3; tentatively, D is TRBD1 (5 bases). Germline-derived CDR1 and CDR2 are SGDLS and YYNGEE. The CDR3 has 16 residues. With 4 bases removed from V and 0 bases from J, the gap between germline ends came to 14 bases. The CDR3, as DNA: TGTGCCAGCAGCCCCCGGACAAGCACCTCTGGAAACACCATATATTTT. Translating gives CASSPRTSTSGNTIYF.

This clone appeared a few times. The CDR3 coding sequence is TGTGCCAGTACCAAACTTCAAGACGGCAGCTCATTTGGCTACACCTTC. Its protein product is CASTKLQDGSSFGYTF. This sequence joins TRBV19 and TRBJ1-2; D is unresolved. Germline-derived CDR1 and CDR2 are LNHDA and SQIVND (reference sequence). Trimming left V 7 bases short and J 7 bases short, with 25 bases between. CDR3 length: 16 residues.

The chain links TRBV27 to TRBJ2-7, with 14 bases that match TRBD2. This CDR3 has 15 residues. CDR1 is MNHEY and CDR2 is SMNVEV in the germline V gene (reference sequence). The V gene end was trimmed by 2 bases and the J gene end by 3 bases; junction bases not matched to a gene: 0. For the CDR3, the DNA is TGTGCCAGCAGTTTAGGGACTAGCGGGAGCTACGAGCAGTACTTC. Encoded protein: CASSLGTSGSYEQYF.

This chain uses TRBV7-2 with TRBJ2-3, with D perhaps TRBD1 (6 bases). V shed 6 bases and J shed 2 bases, with 27 bases lying between them. The V gene's germline CDR1 is SGHTA and CDR2 FQGNSA. The CDR3 has 19 amino acids. The CDR3 reads CASSPFRARDTRFTDTQYF. The CDR3 DNA reads TGTGCCAGCAGTCCGTTCAGGGCACGGGACACGAGATTCACAGATACGCAGTATTTT.

This chain joins TRBV6-1 and TRBJ2-7; 10 bases are a match to TRBD2. The J segment lost 5 bases and the V segment lost 7 bases, leaving 11 bases of the junction unmatched. In germline, CDR1 is MNHNS, CDR2 SASEGT. The CDR3 is made up of 15 amino acids. For the CDR3, the DNA is TGTGCCAGCAAGGAACTAGCGGGACGCGTCCACGAGCAGTACTTC. It encodes CASKELAGRVHEQYF.

CDR3 nucleotides: TGTGCCAGCAGTTTACTCGGGGGAGGAAGGAATGAGCAGTTCTTC. It yields the protein CASSLLGGGRNEQFF. The chain joins TRBV11-2 to TRBJ2-1; the D gene is possibly TRBD2 (6 bases). This CDR3 comprises 15 residues. The V end lost 6 bases, the J end lost 7 bases, and 19 bases lay between the germline ends. Per germline, CDR1 SGHAT and CDR2 FQNNGV.

This clone appeared once. This chain links TRBV19 with TRBJ2-7; TRBD2 might be the D (7 bases). Germline values: CDR1 LNHDA, CDR2 SQIVND (reference sequence). The V end was cut by 4 bases, the J end by 0 bases, with 13 bases between. The CDR3 is 15 amino acids. Written as DNA, the CDR3 is TGTGCCAGTAGTAAACAGGGCGGGAGCTCCTACGAGCAGTACTTC. It specifies CASSKQGGSSYEQYF.

V gene TRBV5-1 combines with J gene TRBJ2-3; D remains unclear. Germline V CDR1 and CDR2: SGHRS, YFSETQ. V lost 4 bases, J lost 5 bases, and 11 bases lay in between. This CDR3 has 13 residues. CDR3 nucleotide sequence: TGCGCCAGCAGCCGTACTACTCGAGATACGCAGTATTTT. Its translation: CASSRTTRDTQYF. The full variable domain, completed using reference TRBV5-1 and TRBJ2-3, is KAGVTQTPRYLIKTRGQQVTLSCSPISGHRSVSWYQQTPGQGLQFLFEYFSETQRNKGNFPGRFSGRQFSNSRSEMNVSTLELGDSALYLCASSRTTRDTQYFGPGTRLTVL.

This sequence joins TRBV19 and TRBJ1-5; D may be TRBD1 (6 bases). The germline V gene has CDR1 LNHDA and CDR2 SQIVND (reference sequence). V was clipped by 1 base and J by 4 bases, with 11 bases between them. The CDR3 is made up of 15 amino acids. This chain's CDR3 is CASSIGGQGNQPQHF. The CDR3 DNA sequence: TGTGCCAGTAGTATAGGGGGGCAGGGAAATCAGCCCCAGCATTTT.

The chain combines TRBV7-2 with TRBJ2-5; possibly TRBD1 or TRBD2 for D (6 bases each). CDR1 SGHTA and CDR2 FQGNSA come from the germline V gene. The V and J ends lost 5 bases and 5 bases respectively, with 18 bases between them. The CDR3 covers 15 residues. In DNA, the CDR3 is TGTGCCAGCAGCAAGGACAGTCCCGCGGGGGAGACCCAGTACTTC. It encodes CASSKDSPAGETQYF.

This clone is a singleton in its sample. V gene TRBV5-1 combines with J gene TRBJ2-5, with TRBD2 as a possible D gene (5 bases). V lost 0 bases and J 5 bases, leaving 11 bases between the germline ends. The CDR3 is 14 amino acids. CDR1 is SGHRS and CDR2 is YFSETQ in the germline V gene. The CDR3 loop is CASSLGLGGETQYF. CDR3 nucleotide sequence: TGCGCCAGCAGCTTGGGGCTAGGAGGTGAGACCCAGTACTTC.

The CDR3 DNA reads as TGTGCCAGCAGCTTGCCGGGACTACTTGAGACCCAGTACTTC. Translated, it gives CASSLPGLLETQYF. The chain links TRBV11-3 to TRBJ2-5; 7 bases are a match to TRBD2. CDR1 and CDR2 from the germline V gene are SGHNT and YENEEA. CDR3 length: 14 amino acids. Trimming at V came to 3 bases and at J to 5 bases, leaving 6 bases not matched to a gene.

The rearrangement joins TRBV23-1 to TRBJ2-5; TRBD1 agrees at 7 bases. The J call is uncertain, as TRBJ2-7 better fits the DNA end. TRBV23-1 is treated as an ORF (open reading frame) with a function not yet certain. This CDR3 comprises 16 residues. CDR3 coding DNA: TGCGCCAGCAGAAACTTTTACAGGGGAGCAACCTACGAGCAGTACTTC. It codes for CASRNFYRGATYEQYF.

The V gene is TRBV11-2, the J gene TRBJ2-1; D unclear. CDR1 SGHAT and CDR2 FQNNGV come from the germline V gene. The CDR3 is made up of 15 amino acids. V was shortened by 1 base and J by 8 bases, with 15 bases between the two germline ends. The CDR3, as DNA: TGTGCCAGCAGCTTAGCGGCAGGCACGGTGGATGAGCAGTTCTTC. It translates to CASSLAAGTVDEQFF. Together with reference TRBV11-2 and TRBJ2-1, the CDR3 gives the full variable domain: EAGVAQSPRYKIIEKRQSVAFWCNPISGHATLYWYQQILGQGPKLLIQFQNNGVVDDSQLPKDRFSAERLKGVDSTLKIQPAKLEDSAVYLCASSLAAGTVDEQFFGPGTRLTVL.

V and J are TRBV2 and TRBJ1-5; D call uncertain. Trimming took off 3 bases at V and 2 bases at J, with 8 bases between the two ends. This CDR3 has 14 residues. Looked up from germline, CDR1 is SNHLY and CDR2 is FYNNEI. CDR3 loop: CASSDSGGNQPQHF. CDR3 sequence (DNA): TGTGCCAGCAGTGACTCCGGGGGCAATCAGCCCCAGCATTTT.

The genes are TRBV7-9 and TRBJ2-2, with a possible D match to TRBD1 (5 bases). Trimming shortened V by 4 bases and J by 0 bases, and 9 bases separated the two germline ends. The CDR3 runs to 15 residues. Germline CDR1 and CDR2: SEHNR and FQNEAQ (reference sequence). CDR3 bases: TGTGCCAGCAGCTCCGGACAAGCGAACACCGGGGAGCTGTTTTTT. It is translated as CASSSGQANTGELFF.

The V and J genes are TRBV10-3 and TRBJ1-1; 8 positions match TRBD1. Germline V CDR1 and CDR2: ENHRY, SYGVKD. The CDR3 has 14 residues. V was clipped by 3 bases and J by 5 bases; unmatched bases: 5. CDR3 coding DNA: TGTGCCATCAGTGACCGACAGGGGCGAACTGAAGCTTTCTTT. It translates to CAISDRQGRTEAFF.

The rearrangement uses TRBV30 and TRBJ1-4; no clear D gene. The V gene lost 6 bases and the J gene lost 5 bases, with 16 bases spanning the gap. The CDR3 has 14 amino acids. CDR1 is GTSNPN and CDR2 is SVGIG in the germline V gene (reference sequence). The CDR3 DNA is TGTGCCTGCAAACCCTGGGAAGTAAATGAAAAACTGTTTTTT. As protein: CACKPWEVNEKLFF.

The chain recombines TRBV7-6 with TRBJ2-7; 8 bases fit TRBD1. This CDR3 region has 14 residues. In germline, CDR1 is SGHVS, CDR2 FNYEAQ. V lost 6 bases and J lost 6; bases outside the gene matches: 10. CDR3 in amino acids: CASSFSTGGREQYF. DNA for the CDR3: TGTGCCAGCAGTTTTAGTACAGGGGGGCGCGAGCAGTACTTC. The whole variable domain, filled in from reference TRBV7-6 and TRBJ2-7, reads GAGVSQSPRYKVTKRGQDVALRCDPISGHVSLYWYRQALGQGPEFLTYFNYEAQQDKSGLPNDRFSAERPEGSISTLTIQRTEQRDSAMYRCASSFSTGGREQYFGPGTRLTVT.

The chain uses TRBV5-1 and TRBJ2-5, with D perhaps assigned TRBD1 or TRBD2 (5 bases each). The V and J ends lost 4 bases and 2 bases respectively, with 9 bases between them. The CDR3 runs to 13 residues. Germline-derived CDR1 and CDR2 are SGHRS and YFSETQ. CDR3 sequence reads: CASSTGAQETQYF. The CDR3 coding sequence is TGCGCCAGCAGCACCGGGGCACAAGAGACCCAGTACTTC.

The chain carries TRBV29-1 and TRBJ2-3, with D unresolved. The germline CDR1 and CDR2 sequences are SQVTM and ANQGSEA. The CDR3 loop spans 12 amino acids. With 4 bases removed from V and 1 base from J, the gap between germline ends came to 6 bases. The CDR3 protein is CSVGSGTDTQYF. Here the CDR3 DNA reads TGCAGCGTTGGGAGCGGCACAGATACGCAGTATTTT.

This chain uses TRBV30 with TRBJ2-7; D may be TRBD2 (5 bases). The CDR3 is 13 residues long. CDR1 is GTSNPN and CDR2 is SVGIG in the germline V gene (reference sequence). Trimming took off 5 bases at V and 0 bases at J, with 11 bases between the two ends. CDR3 sequence reads: CAWHSERSYEQYF. The CDR3 bases are TGTGCCTGGCATAGCGAGCGCTCCTACGAGCAGTACTTC.